This entry lists 7 T cell receptor beta chains sequenced from one sample in a study of blood T cell repertoires in COVID-19. Method: immunoSEQ multiplex PCR; TCRdb's copy keeps in-frame clones and lacks some. The table includes about 310,000 clones, roughly 90% detected once. The sequenced material came from PBMCs or T cells enriched from blood (not recorded which). These receptors came from a woman between 40 and 50 years old who had recovered from COVID-19.

The chain combines TRBV28 with TRBJ2-7; weak D call: TRBD2 (5 bases). The germline gives CDR1 MDHEN, CDR2 SYDVKM. The CDR3 is made up of 16 amino acids. V was cut by 3 bases and J by 5 bases, with 20 bases left in between. As DNA, the CDR3 is TGTGCCAGCAGTTTGGTCCTAACTGGTCTGAGGGACGAGCAGTACTTC. Translation gives CASSLVLTGLRDEQYF. Filled out from reference TRBV28 and TRBJ2-7, the complete variable domain reads DVKVTQSSRYLVKRTGEKVFLECVQDMDHENMFWYRQDPGLGLRLIYFSYDVKMKEKGDIPEGYSVSREKKERFSLILESASTNQTSMYLCASSLVLTGLRDEQYFGPGTRLTVT.

The rearrangement links TRBV5-6 to TRBJ2-7, with TRBD1 matching over 9 bases. Trimming took 4 bases from V and 3 from J; bases not matched to a gene: 5. This CDR3 is built from 14 residues. Germline V gene lookup returns CDR1 SGHDT and CDR2 YYEEEE. CDR3 amino acids: CASSIGTGNYEQYF. The CDR3 DNA reads TGTGCCAGCAGCATAGGGACAGGGAACTACGAGCAGTACTTC.

This sequence joins TRBV7-6 and TRBJ1-1, with unresolved D. CDR3 length equals 13 residues. The V gene's germline CDR1 is SGHVS and CDR2 FNYEAQ. V was clipped by 5 bases and J by 1 base, with 8 bases between them. CDR3 sequence reads: CASSAAGNTEAFF. The CDR3 DNA follows: TGTGCCAGCAGCGCCGCGGGGAACACTGAAGCTTTCTTT.

The chain recombines TRBV12-3 or TRBV12-4 with TRBJ2-4, with no clear D. V gave up 7 bases and J gave up 1 base, with 8 bases separating them. This CDR3 region has 13 residues. Here the CDR3 DNA reads TGTGCCAGCAAGTTCCGGGCCAAAAACATTCAGTACTTC. Its protein product is CASKFRAKNIQYF.

V usage is TRBV7-6 and J usage is TRBJ2-1, with TRBD2 matching over 10 bases. This CDR3 contains 17 residues. The V gene end was trimmed by 5 bases and the J gene end by 2 bases; junction bases not matched to a gene: 9. Looked up from germline, CDR1 is SGHVS and CDR2 is FNYEAQ. CDR3 DNA sequence: TGTGCCAGCAGCCCGACATCCCTAGCGGGAGCCTACAATGAGCAGTTCTTC. It encodes CASSPTSLAGAYNEQFF.

The chain carries TRBV20-1 and TRBJ2-3; 12 positions agree with TRBD2. The trim removed 3 bases at V and 2 bases at J, leaving 6 bases unmatched. CDR3 length equals 16 residues. Germline V lookup: CDR1 DFQATT, CDR2 SNEGSKA (reference sequence). CDR3 coding DNA: TGCAGTGCTAGTAGGGGACTAGCGGGTCTCACAGATACGCAGTATTTT. Translated: CSASRGLAGLTDTQYF.

The chain uses TRBV7-2 and TRBJ2-2, with D perhaps matching TRBD1 (6 bases). The CDR3 runs to 14 residues. The germline V gene has CDR1 SGHTA and CDR2 FQGNSA. V was shortened by 5 bases and J by 8 bases, with 15 bases between the two germline ends. CDR3 nucleotide sequence: TGTGCCAGCAGCCAGGGGCGGACGTGGGGGGAGCTGTTTTTT. This codes for CASSQGRTWGELFF.